The sequence of this T cell receptor beta chain was determined in a study of blood T cell repertoires in COVID-19. The assay was immunoSEQ multiplex PCR, and TCRdb's table has in-frame clones only and misses some. Here the sample spans approximately 210,000 clones, under 90% being singletons. V was pared by 5 bases and J by 11 bases, with 18 bases between. CDR1 and CDR2 from the germline V gene are SEHNR and FQNEAQ (reference sequence). This CDR3 is 14 amino acids long. The TCR originated in a man aged 25 to 45 with active or convalescent COVID-19. The sequenced sample was peripheral blood. The genes are TRBV7-9 and TRBJ1-4; weak D call: TRBD1 (6 bases). Here the CDR3 reads CASSQTGPQRKLFF. The CDR3 DNA sequence: TGTGCCAGCAGCCAGACAGGCCCTCAGCGGAAACTGTTTTTT.